The rows below give T cell receptor beta chains drawn from one sample of a study of T cells in Graves' hyperthyroidism and ophthalmopathy. In TCRdb, the multiplex PCR reads were re-called with MiXCR into one record per CDR3 protein. The sample consists of hundreds of thousands of distinct CDR3 sequences, roughly 15% of them appearing once. Sequencing was carried out using blood. The receptor set was obtained from a woman aged 40 to 50 with Graves' ophthalmopathy. The CDR3 runs from the conserved cysteine through the conserved F or W. The D gene is left open where the match is weak. Clone sizes are given selectively: once, few, many, or a class where the clone is expanded.

J gene | clone size | D gene | V gene | CDR3 protein | CDR3 DNA
TRBJ1-2 | - | TRBD1 | TRBV7-2 | CASKTSGTGYGYTF | TGTGCCAGCAAAACGTCCGGGACAGGGTATGGCTACACCTTC
TRBJ2-3 | - | - | TRBV7-2 | CASSLGTPGTGTDTQYF | TGTGCCAGCAGCTTAGGTACTCCCGGGACGGGAACAGATACGCAGTATTTT
TRBJ2-7 | many | TRBD1 | TRBV7-9 | CASSLRQGQVGSYEQYF | TGTGCCAGCAGCTTAAGGCAGGGACAGGTGGGCTCCTACGAGCAGTACTTC
TRBJ1-1 | many | - | TRBV3-1 | CASTTSEKETEAFF | TGTGCCAGCACCACGTCAGAAAAGGAGACTGAAGCTTTCTTT
TRBJ2-5 | many | - | TRBV2 | CASSVSETQYF | TGTGCCAGCAGTGTGTCAGAGACCCAGTACTTC
TRBJ1-1 | few | - | TRBV28 | CASSPRRGAFF | TGTGCCAGCAGCCCTAGGCGGGGAGCTTTCTTT
TRBJ2-1 | few | - | TRBV6-6 | CASSYSGGASGGDEQFF | TGTGCCAGCAGTTACTCAGGGGGCGCATCGGGAGGAGATGAGCAGTTCTTC
TRBJ2-1 | few | TRBD2 | TRBV6-2/TRBV6-3 | CASRRTSGRAGIEQFF | TGTGCCAGCAGACGGACTAGCGGGCGGGCAGGAATTGAGCAGTTCTTC
TRBJ2-7 | many | - | TRBV20-1 | CSASTGGRGDEQYF | TGCAGTGCTAGCACCGGGGGCAGAGGCGACGAGCAGTACTTC
TRBJ2-7 | many | - | TRBV7-9 | CASSLPGVGEQYF | TGTGCCAGCAGCTTGCCAGGGGTAGGGGAGCAGTACTTC
TRBJ2-1 | many | TRBD2 | TRBV3-1 | CASSLLAGVLNEQFF | TGTGCCAGCAGCCTTCTAGCGGGAGTTCTTAATGAGCAGTTCTTC
TRBJ1-3 | - | - | TRBV4-3 | CASSQAPGQSSGNTIYF | TGCGCCAGCAGCCAAGCCCCCGGACAGAGCTCTGGAAACACCATATATTTT
TRBJ2-1 | many | - | TRBV27 | CACGGDGTYNEQFF | TGTGCATGTGGAGGAGACGGGACCTACAATGAGCAGTTCTTC
TRBJ2-4 | few | - | TRBV28 | CASSRGGPSKNIQYF | TGTGCCAGCAGTCGGGGAGGCCCTTCCAAAAACATTCAGTACTTC
TRBJ1-2 | many | - | TRBV27 | CASSLGTGVHGYTF | TGTGCCAGCAGTCTCGGAACGGGAGTCCATGGCTACACCTTC
TRBJ2-6 | few | - | TRBV27 | CASSFRSISGANVLTF | TGTGCCAGCAGTTTCCGAAGTATCTCTGGGGCCAACGTCCTGACTTTC
TRBJ2-1 | few | TRBD2 | TRBV11-2 | CASSLRSLAGGLYNEQFF | TGTGCCAGCAGCTTACGATCGCTAGCGGGGGGGCTGTACAATGAGCAGTTCTTC
TRBJ2-3 | - | TRBD2 | TRBV6-2/TRBV6-3 | CASLGAGTSGGIDTQYF | TGTGCCAGCCTCGGAGCCGGGACTAGCGGGGGGATAGATACGCAGTATTTT
TRBJ2-1 | few | - | TRBV29-1 | CSVVRSSYNEQFF | TGCAGCGTTGTGCGGAGCTCCTACAATGAGCAGTTCTTC
TRBJ2-5 | many | - | TRBV6-2/TRBV6-3 | CASSRRRGETQYF | TGTGCCAGCAGCCGTCGAAGGGGAGAGACCCAGTACTTC
TRBJ2-1 | many | TRBD1 | TRBV5-1 | CASSLARDRFYNEQFF | TGCGCCAGCAGCTTGGCCCGGGACAGATTCTACAATGAGCAGTTCTTC
TRBJ1-2 | many | - | TRBV20-1 | CSVNRAYYGYTF | TGCAGTGTCAACCGGGCCTACTATGGCTACACCTTC
TRBJ2-2 | few | TRBD2 | TRBV19 | CASRRTSGRGTGELFF | TGTGCCAGTAGAAGGACTAGCGGGAGGGGGACCGGGGAGCTGTTTTTT
TRBJ1-1 | many | - | TRBV7-9 | CASSFSRTDNTEAFF | TGTGCCAGCAGCTTTTCCAGGACGGATAACACTGAAGCTTTCTTT
TRBJ2-7 | - | - | TRBV10-3 | CAISSGSYEQYF | TGTGCCATCAGCTCAGGGTCCTACGAGCAGTACTTC
TRBJ2-3 | - | - | TRBV3-1 | CASSLDGPLARPDTQYF | TGTGCCAGCAGCCTGGACGGACCGCTAGCTCGGCCAGATACGCAGTATTTT
TRBJ1-3 | few | - | TRBV6-1 | CASRLVTGNTIYF | TGTGCCAGCAGATTGGTGACTGGAAACACCATATATTTT
TRBJ2-7 | medium-sized | - | TRBV28 | CASSPATPEGQGYEQYF | TGTGCCAGCAGTCCCGCTACGCCGGAGGGCCAAGGATACGAGCAGTACTTC
TRBJ1-1 | many | - | TRBV6-1 | CASSPTLVSTEAFF | TGTGCCAGCAGCCCGACACTGGTGAGCACTGAAGCTTTCTTT